This TCR beta chain was found in a study of graft-versus-host responses after intestinal transplantation. At the level of the study: Induction using anti-thymocyte globulin, followed by tacrolimus and steroids for two to three years, was given to all recipients. Study outcomes and limitations: Some patients had graft-donor T cell macrochimerism. In their allografts, the ratios of graft-versus-host to host-versus-graft T cell clones were high.

The table lists this clone with a count of one. Its antigen is unknown. TCRdb keeps only in-frame clones here, not all; method: immunoSEQ multiplex PCR. Of 150,000 or so clones in the sample, nearly 95% are singletons; the top ten hold 0.19%. Germline trimming cut 5 bases from V and 15 bases from J; bases unmatched to any gene: 6. CDR3 length equals 13 residues. Germline-derived CDR1 and CDR2 are SGHVS and FQNEAQ. The chain combines TRBV7-8 with TRBJ2-1; TRBD2 aligns across 14 bases. This TCR was sampled from a human donor who received an intestinal transplant. The specimen was unstimulated CD4+ T cells sorted from spleen or lymph node cells, collected before intestinal transplant. The CDR3 spells CASSPGLAGEAFF. Here the CDR3 DNA reads TGTGCCAGCAGCCCGGGACTAGCGGGAGAGGCGTTCTTC.